The TCR beta chain under discussion was sequenced for a study of T cells in Graves' hyperthyroidism and ophthalmopathy. TCR beta CDR3 sequences were amplified from RNA transcripts. The primer set for the first-round RT-PCR of the TCR CDR3 was HTBI. TCRdb called the multiplex PCR reads again in MiXCR, with one record for every CDR3 protein. The table records 380,000 or so distinct CDR3 sequences, about 20% of them present only once. This clonotype was seen repeatedly, ten times or more. In patients aged 18 to 65, hyperthyroidism was newly diagnosed, with duration under 2 months. The TCR was taken from a woman aged 18 to 35 with Graves' hyperthyroidism. The sample consisted of blood.

The CDR3 sequence: CASSLALRAGNQPQHF. In DNA form, the CDR3 reads TGTGCCAGCAGCTTAGCGCTCAGGGCGGGCAATCAGCCCCAGCATTTT. The rearrangement joins TRBV7-8 to TRBJ1-5; TRBD1 might be the D (5 bases). This CDR3 region has 16 residues. Germline CDR1 is SGHVS and CDR2 is FQNEAQ. Trimming took 0 bases from V and 2 from J, leaving 11 bases between them.